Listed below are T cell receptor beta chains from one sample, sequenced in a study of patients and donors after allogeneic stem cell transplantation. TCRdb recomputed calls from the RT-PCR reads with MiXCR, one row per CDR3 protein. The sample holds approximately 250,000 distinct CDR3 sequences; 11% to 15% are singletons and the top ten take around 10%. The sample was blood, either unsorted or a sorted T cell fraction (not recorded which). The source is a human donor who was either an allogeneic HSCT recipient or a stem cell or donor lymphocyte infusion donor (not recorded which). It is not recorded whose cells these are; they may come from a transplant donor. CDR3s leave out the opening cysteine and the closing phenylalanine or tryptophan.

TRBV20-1	SARAGAGGSYEQY
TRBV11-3	ASSLLAPGELF
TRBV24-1	ATSEGGTGGKETQY
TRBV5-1	ASSLDGQNYGYT
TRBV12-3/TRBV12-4	ASSFQGFSPEAF
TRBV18	ASSQGSGQPQH
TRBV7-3	ASSSIGGGTDTQY
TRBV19	ASRIGHNQPQH
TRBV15	ATSTLGSGDIQY
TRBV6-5	ASSYSEGNNYEQY
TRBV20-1	SARGASGGAMETQY
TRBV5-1	ASSLSVTLRAGELF
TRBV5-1	ASSAGLAGGITYEQY
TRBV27	ASSDSGASYEQY
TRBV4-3	ASSQGGDGGPQH
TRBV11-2	ASSLGFSETQY
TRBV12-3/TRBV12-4	ASSFRQGTTDTQY
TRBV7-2	ASSLALHHASDEQY
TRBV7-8	ASSTGGGNTEAF
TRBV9	ASSVGGSGLTTGELF
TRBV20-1	SAGYRGSTTNYYNEQF
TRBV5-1	ASSRTSVETQY